The next 24 T cell receptor beta chains were all read from a single sample in a study of long-term antiretroviral therapy in people with HIV. They ran version v3.0 of the immunoSEQ assay at survey level. TCRdb's copy holds only in-frame clones and misses some; the assay was immunoSEQ multiplex PCR. The sample has about 11,000 clones; roughly 76% are singletons. The sequencing here drew on unsorted PBMCs, taken at the start of antiretroviral therapy, before treatment. The receptors here all came from a man in his thirties or forties with HIV.

This chain connects TRBV29-1 to TRBJ2-2; TRBD1 might be the D (6 bases). This CDR3 comprises 15 residues. Trimming stripped 0 bases from V and 4 bases from J, with 12 bases between. The germline gives CDR1 SQVTM, CDR2 ANQGSEA. CDR3 DNA sequence: TGCAGCGTTGAAGATCGACAGGCCAGCACCGGGGAGCTGTTTTTT. The encoded protein is CSVEDRQASTGELFF.

This chain joins TRBV5-4 and TRBJ2-1, with D possibly TRBD2 on 6 matching bases. The length of the CDR3 is 15 residues. V was trimmed by 0 bases and J by 0 bases, leaving 7 bases between them. Germline assignment: CDR1 SGHNT and CDR2 YYREEE (reference sequence). CDR3 amino acids: CASSLGGDSYNEQFF. CDR3 DNA sequence: TGTGCCAGCAGCTTGGGGGGGGACTCCTACAATGAGCAGTTCTTC.

The V call is TRBV5-6, the J call TRBJ2-7, with 10 bases matching TRBD1. CDR1 and CDR2 (germline): SGHDT, YYEEEE. With 2 bases clipped from V and 6 bases from J, the junction kept 11 bases outside the gene matches. The CDR3 extends over 16 amino acids. The CDR3 here is CASSLRWTGGGGEQYF. The CDR3 DNA reads as TGTGCCAGCAGCTTACGCTGGACAGGGGGAGGCGGCGAGCAGTACTTC.

This clone is medium-sized in the sample. V gene TRBV10-3 combines with J gene TRBJ1-1, with D possibly being TRBD1 (5 bases). V was trimmed by 3 bases and J by 3 bases, leaving 14 bases between them. CDR1 is ENHRY and CDR2 is SYGVKD in the germline V gene. This CDR3 has 15 residues. CDR3 nucleotides: TGTGCCATCAGTGAATGGGGACGGCCCGACACTGAAGCTTTCTTT. Protein product: CAISEWGRPDTEAFF.

The rearrangement joins TRBV13 to TRBJ1-5; D is unresolved. Germline CDR1 PRHDT, CDR2 FYEKMQ (reference sequence). The ends were cut back, 7 bases at V and 2 bases at J, with 9 bases in the middle. CDR3 length: 13 amino acids. The CDR3 loop reads CASTSWGNQPQHF. CDR3 coding DNA: TGTGCCAGCACCTCGTGGGGCAATCAGCCCCAGCATTTT.

The rearrangement uses TRBV4-3 and TRBJ2-7, with D maybe TRBD2 (5 bases). V lost 4 bases to trimming and J lost 6 bases, with 13 bases between them. The CDR3 length is 13 residues. The germline V gene encodes CDR1 LGHNA and CDR2 YSLEER. CDR3 in DNA: TGCGCCAGCAGCCTTTTTCGGGGTCGCGAGCAGTACTTC. Its translation: CASSLFRGREQYF.

This chain connects TRBV5-1 to TRBJ1-1, with D unclear. The CDR3 runs to 11 residues. Germline CDR1 is SGHRS and CDR2 is YFSETQ. The germline V and J ends were trimmed by 5 bases and 7 bases, with 9 bases remaining between them. CDR3 amino acids: CASSSNREAFF. The CDR3 nucleotides read TGCGCCAGCAGTTCCAACCGTGAAGCTTTCTTT.

This chain joins TRBV7-2 and TRBJ1-2, with 7 bases lining up with TRBD1. V gave up 5 bases and J gave up 4 bases; unmatched junction bases: 10. CDR3 size: 15 residues. Germline CDR1 reads SGHTA; CDR2 reads FQGNSA. Written as DNA, the CDR3 is TGTGCCAGCAGCCCAAAGGGGGCGCGGATCTATGGCTACACCTTC. This encodes CASSPKGARIYGYTF.

The chain has TRBV6-6 and TRBJ2-7; no definite D call. V shed 7 bases and J shed 3 bases, with 16 bases lying between them. Germline V gene lookup returns CDR1 MNHNY and CDR2 SVGAGI (reference sequence). The CDR3 contains 14 residues. CDR3 nucleotides: TGTGCCAGCAAGAGACAAGAGACCTTCTACGAGCAGTACTTC. It translates to CASKRQETFYEQYF.

The genes are TRBV7-9 and TRBJ1-4; D ambiguous. The CDR3 extends over 13 amino acids. Germline CDR1 and CDR2: SEHNR and FQNEAQ (reference sequence). Deletions cut 3 bases from V and 4 bases from J, with 6 bases between. The CDR3 spells CASSFTVNEKLFF. CDR3 in DNA: TGTGCCAGCAGCTTTACAGTTAATGAAAAACTGTTTTTT.

The chain joins TRBV5-5 to TRBJ2-3, with 7 nucleotides matching TRBD1. The CDR3 contains 14 residues. CDR1 and CDR2 from the germline V gene are SGHKS and YYEKEE (reference sequence). V shed 2 bases and J 4 bases; nucleotides not matched to a gene: 4. The CDR3 nucleotides read TGTGCCAGCAGCTTTGACAGGGTTGCAGATACGCAGTATTTT. Translated: CASSFDRVADTQYF.

This chain joins TRBV7-2 and TRBJ1-2; TRBD1 agrees at 7 bases. Trimming cost V 3 bases and J 4 bases; bases outside gene matches: 8. Germline V lookup: CDR1 SGHTA, CDR2 FQGNSA. The length of the CDR3 is 15 residues. Here the CDR3 reads CASSFSGTEPYGYTF. CDR3 DNA sequence: TGTGCCAGCAGCTTTTCCGGGACAGAGCCCTATGGCTACACCTTC.

The chain couples TRBV9 to TRBJ2-3, with D perhaps TRBD1 (7 bases). Trimming removed 1 base from V and 3 bases from J, with 15 bases in between. This CDR3 is 16 amino acids long. The germline V gene encodes CDR1 SGDLS and CDR2 YYNGEE. The CDR3 coding sequence is TGTGCCAGCAGCGTATTGCAGGGGGAGGTAACAGATACGCAGTATTTT. This codes for CASSVLQGEVTDTQYF.

The chain joins TRBV5-1 to TRBJ1-3; D may be TRBD1 (6 bases). The CDR3 has 16 residues. V lost 2 bases, J lost 0 bases, and 12 bases lay in between. Germline V gene data show CDR1 as SGHRS and CDR2 as YFSETQ. CDR3 coding DNA: TGCGCCAGCAGCTTAAAGGACAGCTACTCTGGAAACACCATATATTTT. Protein sequence: CASSLKDSYSGNTIYF.

CDR3 in amino acids: CASSSQTDRGGLETQYF. The CDR3 DNA sequence: TGTGCCAGCAGCTCCCAAACGGACAGGGGAGGGTTAGAGACCCAGTACTTC. The V and J genes are TRBV7-9 and TRBJ2-5; 9 bases are a match to TRBD1. V shed 4 bases and J 4 bases; nucleotides not matched to a gene: 13. The CDR3 has 17 residues. The V gene's germline CDR1 is SEHNR and CDR2 FQNEAQ (reference sequence).

The chain joins TRBV5-1 to TRBJ1-5; D uncertain. Germline CDR1 reads SGHRS; CDR2 reads YFSETQ. V was pared by 3 bases and J by 7 bases, with 14 bases between. The CDR3 sequence is 14 residues long. CDR3 in amino acids: CASSWGVGGQPQHF. CDR3 DNA: TGCGCCAGCAGCTGGGGAGTCGGAGGGCAGCCCCAGCATTTT.

In its sample, this clone was seen a few times. The chain uses TRBV28 and TRBJ2-7; either TRBD1 or TRBD2 may supply D (6 bases each). The CDR3 totals 15 residues. V was cut by 5 bases and J by 0 bases, with 14 bases left in between. Germline CDR1 and CDR2: MDHEN and SYDVKM. CDR3 in DNA: TGTGCCAGCAGTCCCGGAGGGGGGACCTCCTACGAGCAGTACTTC. Translated: CASSPGGGTSYEQYF. Full variable domain (outside the CDR3, taken from reference TRBV28 and TRBJ2-7): DVKVTQSSRYLVKRTGEKVFLECVQDMDHENMFWYRQDPGLGLRLIYFSYDVKMKEKGDIPEGYSVSREKKERFSLILESASTNQTSMYLCASSPGGGTSYEQYFGPGTRLTVT.

Judged by abundance, this clone is medium-sized. The J gene is TRBJ1-5, the V gene TRBV28; D uncertain. CDR3 size: 14 residues. Germline V gives CDR1 MDHEN, CDR2 SYDVKM. The germline V and J ends were trimmed by 3 bases and 7 bases, with 13 bases remaining between them. The DNA for the CDR3 is TGTGCCAGCAGTTTCTTGGTAACTGGGCAGCCCCAGCATTTT. Its protein product is CASSFLVTGQPQHF.

This chain links TRBV5-1 with TRBJ1-3, with TRBD1 matching 7 bases. The CDR3 loop spans 14 amino acids. The junction had 4 bases not matched to a gene; V was cut back by 4 bases and J by 3 bases. The germline CDR1 and CDR2 sequences are SGHRS and YFSETQ. The CDR3 DNA is TGCGCCAGCAGCCTAGGACAGGTTGGAAACACCATATATTTT. This codes for CASSLGQVGNTIYF. Looking up the rest from reference TRBV5-1 and TRBJ1-3 gives the full variable domain: KAGVTQTPRYLIKTRGQQVTLSCSPISGHRSVSWYQQTPGQGLQFLFEYFSETQRNKGNFPGRFSGRQFSNSRSEMNVSTLELGDSALYLCASSLGQVGNTIYFGEGSWLTVV.

The chain links TRBV12-1 to TRBJ2-7; the D call of TRBD2 is as the table states it, not checked on the DNA. TRBV12-1 is reported as a pseudogene. This CDR3 is built from 17 residues. CDR3 amino acids: CASSLLAGPGGLYEQYF. The CDR3 DNA sequence: TGTGCCAGCAGCCTACTGGCAGGTCCGGGGGGATTATACGAGCAGTACTTC.

This clone was seen a few times. This rearrangement joins TRBV2 to TRBJ1-5; possibly TRBD1 for D (5 bases). This CDR3 spans 15 amino acids. From germline, CDR1 is SNHLY and CDR2 FYNNEI. V lost 5 bases, J lost 0 bases, and 11 bases lay in between. The CDR3 DNA reads TGTGCCAGCAGTTTCAGGGAGAATAGCAATCAGCCCCAGCATTTT. As protein: CASSFRENSNQPQHF.

This chain connects TRBV7-8 to TRBJ2-7, with D perhaps being TRBD1 or TRBD2 (5 bases each). In germline, CDR1 is SGHVS, CDR2 FQNEAQ. V was pared by 3 bases and J by 2 bases, with 17 bases between. The CDR3 has 16 amino acids. CDR3 bases: TGTGCCAGCAGCTTGATCGGGGCGGGTGGGGCCTACGAGCAGTACTTC. It encodes CASSLIGAGGAYEQYF. The variable domain in full, with the rest retrieved from reference TRBV7-8 and TRBJ2-7, is GAGVSQSPRYKVAKRGQDVALRCDPISGHVSLFWYQQALGQGPEFLTYFQNEAQLDKSGLPSDRFFAERPEGSVSTLKIQRTQQEDSAVYLCASSLIGAGGAYEQYFGPGTRLTVT.

The gene calls are TRBV5-1 and TRBJ2-3; D gene unclear. Germline lookup yields CDR1 SGHRS and CDR2 YFSETQ. Trimming shortened V by 0 bases and J by 3 bases, and 14 bases separated the two germline ends. The CDR3 loop spans 16 amino acids. The CDR3 bases are TGCGCCAGCAGCTTGGCCCTGATCCAGGCTACAGATACGCAGTATTTT. Translation: CASSLALIQATDTQYF.

The chain carries TRBV19 and TRBJ2-1; 11 nucleotides line up with TRBD2. CDR3 length equals 14 residues. The V gene's germline CDR1 is LNHDA and CDR2 SQIVND (reference sequence). V dropped 10 bases and J dropped 6; count of bases not matched to a gene: 8. The CDR3 coding sequence is TGTGCCACACGCTTGACTAGCGGGGTCAATGAGCAGTTCTTC. It codes for CATRLTSGVNEQFF.